Detailed here is one T cell receptor beta chain. This record comes from a study of OX40 agonist ivuxolimab in advanced cancers. The CDR3 is 15 residues long. The ends were cut back, 5 bases at V and 8 bases at J, with 18 bases in the middle. The germline gives CDR1 MNHEY, CDR2 SMNVEV (reference sequence). Clones were sequenced by immunoSEQ multiplex PCR, and TCRdb holds only the in-frame ones, with some missing. Of about 140,000 clones listed, roughly 91% are singletons. Here the sequenced sample was CD4+ or CD8+ T cells sorted from blood, taken in a trial of the OX40 agonist ivuxolimab. The chain has TRBV27 and TRBJ1-4, with unresolved D. This TCR came from an adult with an advanced solid tumor such as melanoma, head and neck, liver or kidney cancer. CDR3 amino acids: CASSDHGLSGEKLFF. CDR3 sequence (DNA): TGTGCCAGCAGTGATCATGGGTTGTCGGGCGAAAAACTGTTTTTT.